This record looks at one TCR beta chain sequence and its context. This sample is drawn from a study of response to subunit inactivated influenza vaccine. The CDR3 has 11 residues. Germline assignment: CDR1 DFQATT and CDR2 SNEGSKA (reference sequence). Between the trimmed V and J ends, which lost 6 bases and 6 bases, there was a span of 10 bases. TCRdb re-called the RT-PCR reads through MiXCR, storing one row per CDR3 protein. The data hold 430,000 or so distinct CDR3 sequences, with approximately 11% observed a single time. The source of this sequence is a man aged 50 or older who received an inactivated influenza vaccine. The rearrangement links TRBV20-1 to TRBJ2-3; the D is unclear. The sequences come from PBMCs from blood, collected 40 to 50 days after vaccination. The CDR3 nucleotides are TGCAGTGCCACCCACCAGGATACGCAGTATTTT. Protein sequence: CSATHQDTQYF.